This TCR beta chain was captured by sequencing in a study of blood T cell repertoires in COVID-19. As for the study in general: Acute-phase and convalescent COVID-19 samples originated in the United States, Italy and Spain. PBMCs, B-cell-depleted T cells, or T cells were the source of the cDNA or gDNA that made up the material.

Original processing methods: The authors estimated nucleated cell counts from reference gene primer amplification. The table came from immunoSEQ multiplex PCR; TCRdb's copy has only in-frame clones and leaves some out. V, J and clone size are taken as reported in that table, and D and trimming were inferred from the DNA itself. In the table there are 350,000 to 400,000 clones, roughly 86% of which are singletons. V lost 8 bases, J lost 0 bases, and 10 bases lay in between. The germline V gene encodes CDR1 MGHRA and CDR2 YSYEKL. This CDR3 has 14 residues. The rearrangement joins TRBV4-1 to TRBJ1-4; the D is unclear. The clonotype was recovered from a woman in her twenties or thirties who had recovered from COVID-19. The sample was PBMCs or T cells enriched from blood (not recorded which). The CDR3 sequence is CASGLRATNEKLFF. Written as DNA, the CDR3 is TGCGCCAGCGGCCTACGCGCAACTAATGAAAAACTGTTTTTT.